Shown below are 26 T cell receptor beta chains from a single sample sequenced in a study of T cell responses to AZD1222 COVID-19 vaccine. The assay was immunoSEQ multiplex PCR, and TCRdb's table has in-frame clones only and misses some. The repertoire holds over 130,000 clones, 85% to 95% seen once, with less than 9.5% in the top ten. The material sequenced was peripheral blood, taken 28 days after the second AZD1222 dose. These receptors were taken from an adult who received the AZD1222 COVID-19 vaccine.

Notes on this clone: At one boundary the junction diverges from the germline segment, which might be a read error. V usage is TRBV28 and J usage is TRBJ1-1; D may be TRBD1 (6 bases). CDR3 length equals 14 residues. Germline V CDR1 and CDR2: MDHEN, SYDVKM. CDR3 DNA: TGTGCCAGCAGGTCCACAGGGTTGAATACTGAAGCTTTCTTT. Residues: CASRSTGLNTEAFF.

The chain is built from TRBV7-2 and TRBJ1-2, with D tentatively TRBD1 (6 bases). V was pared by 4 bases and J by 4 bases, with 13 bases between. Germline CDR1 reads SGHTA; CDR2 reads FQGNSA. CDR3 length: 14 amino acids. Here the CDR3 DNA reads TGTGCCAGCAGCTCACCCCCGGGGGCCTATGGCTACACCTTC. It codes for CASSSPPGAYGYTF.

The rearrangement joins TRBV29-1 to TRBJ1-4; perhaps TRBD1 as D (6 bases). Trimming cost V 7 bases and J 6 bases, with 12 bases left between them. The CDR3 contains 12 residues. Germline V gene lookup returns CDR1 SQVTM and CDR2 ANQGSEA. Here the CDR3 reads CSATGSHEKLFF. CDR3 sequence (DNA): TGCAGCGCCACAGGGTCTCATGAAAAACTGTTTTTT. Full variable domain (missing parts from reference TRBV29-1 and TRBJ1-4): SAVISQKPSRDICQRGTSLTIQCQVDSQVTMMFWYRQQPGQSLTLIATANQGSEATYESGFVIDKFPISRPNLTFSTLTVSNMSPEDSSIYLCSATGSHEKLFFGSGTQLSVL.

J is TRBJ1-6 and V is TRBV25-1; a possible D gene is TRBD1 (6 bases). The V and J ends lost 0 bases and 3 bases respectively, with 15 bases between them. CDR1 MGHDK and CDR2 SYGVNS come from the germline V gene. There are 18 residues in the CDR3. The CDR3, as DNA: TGTGCCAGCAGTGAATATTTTGGGGGGCTTGACTATAATTCACCCCTCCACTTT. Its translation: CASSEYFGGLDYNSPLHF. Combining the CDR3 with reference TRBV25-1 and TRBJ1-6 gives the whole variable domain EADIYQTPRYLVIGTGKKITLECSQTMGHDKMYWYQQDPGMELHLIHYSYGVNSTEKGDLSSESTVSRIRTEHFPLTLESARPSHTSQYLCASSEYFGGLDYNSPLHFGNGTRLTVT.

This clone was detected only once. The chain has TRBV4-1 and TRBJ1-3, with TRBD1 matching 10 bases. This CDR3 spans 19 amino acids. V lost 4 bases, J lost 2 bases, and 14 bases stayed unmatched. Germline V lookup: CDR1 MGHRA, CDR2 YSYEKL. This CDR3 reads CASSLRTGQGLGPGNTIYF. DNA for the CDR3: TGCGCCAGCAGCCTACGAACGGGACAGGGGTTGGGACCTGGAAACACCATATATTTT.

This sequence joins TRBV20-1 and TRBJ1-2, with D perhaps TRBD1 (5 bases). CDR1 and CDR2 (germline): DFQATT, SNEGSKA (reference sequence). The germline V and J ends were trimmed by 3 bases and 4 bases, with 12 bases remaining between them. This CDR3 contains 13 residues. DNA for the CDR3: TGCAGTGCTAGTAAGGGGAGCAGCTATGGCTACACCTTC. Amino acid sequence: CSASKGSSYGYTF.

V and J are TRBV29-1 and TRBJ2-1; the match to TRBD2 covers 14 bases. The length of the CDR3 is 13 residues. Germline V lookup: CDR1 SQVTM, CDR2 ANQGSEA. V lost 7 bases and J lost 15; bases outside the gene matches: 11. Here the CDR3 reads CSARLAGGSGAFF. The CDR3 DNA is TGCAGCGCCAGACTAGCGGGAGGGTCCGGAGCGTTCTTC.

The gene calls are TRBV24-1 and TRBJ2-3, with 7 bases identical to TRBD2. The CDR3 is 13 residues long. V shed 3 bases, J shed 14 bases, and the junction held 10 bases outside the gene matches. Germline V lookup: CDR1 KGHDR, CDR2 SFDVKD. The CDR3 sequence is CATSDALAARLYF. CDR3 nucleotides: TGTGCCACCAGTGATGCGCTAGCGGCCCGACTGTATTTT.

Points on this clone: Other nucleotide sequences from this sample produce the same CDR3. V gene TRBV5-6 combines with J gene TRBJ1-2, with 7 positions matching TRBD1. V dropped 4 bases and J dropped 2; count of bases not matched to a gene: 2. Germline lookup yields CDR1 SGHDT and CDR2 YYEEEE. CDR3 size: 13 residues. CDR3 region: CASSLGQNYGYTF. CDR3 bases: TGTGCCAGCAGCCTGGGACAGAACTATGGCTACACCTTC.

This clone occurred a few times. Here the CDR3 reads CASSPRTGTYEQYF. For the CDR3, the DNA is TGCGCCAGCAGCCCCCGGACAGGGACCTACGAGCAGTACTTC. This sequence joins TRBV4-1 and TRBJ2-7, with 8 positions matching TRBD1. The V segment lost 4 bases and the J segment 2 bases; nucleotides outside the gene matches: 4. The CDR3 contains 14 residues. Looked up from germline, CDR1 is MGHRA and CDR2 is YSYEKL.

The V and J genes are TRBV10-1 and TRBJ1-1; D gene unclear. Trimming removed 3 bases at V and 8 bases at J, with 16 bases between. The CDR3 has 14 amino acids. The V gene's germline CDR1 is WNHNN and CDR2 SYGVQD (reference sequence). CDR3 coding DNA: TGCGCCAGCAGTGATTCGGTAGGGCCCTTCGAAGCTTTCTTT. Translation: CASSDSVGPFEAFF.

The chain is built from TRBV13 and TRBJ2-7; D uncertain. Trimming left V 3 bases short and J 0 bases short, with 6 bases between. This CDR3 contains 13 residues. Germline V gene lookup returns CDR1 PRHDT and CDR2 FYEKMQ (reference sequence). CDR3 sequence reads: CASSFKSSYEQYV. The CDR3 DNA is TGTGCCAGCAGCTTCAAGAGCTCCTACGAGCAGTACGTC.

Here the CDR3 reads CASSPGGGTCSYNEQFF. In nucleotides, the CDR3 is TGTGCCAGCAGTCCTGGGGGGGGGACCTGCTCCTACAATGAGCAGTTCTTC. The chain uses TRBV28 and TRBJ2-1; 7 bases map to TRBD2. V lost 5 bases and J lost 0; bases outside the gene matches: 10. The germline V gene encodes CDR1 MDHEN and CDR2 SYDVKM. This CDR3 region has 17 residues.

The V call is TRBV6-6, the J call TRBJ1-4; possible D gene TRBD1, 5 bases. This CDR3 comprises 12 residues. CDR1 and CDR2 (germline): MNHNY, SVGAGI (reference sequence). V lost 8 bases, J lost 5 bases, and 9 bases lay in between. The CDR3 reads CASRGKNEKLFF. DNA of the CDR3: TGTGCCAGCCGGGGGAAGAATGAAAAACTGTTTTTT.

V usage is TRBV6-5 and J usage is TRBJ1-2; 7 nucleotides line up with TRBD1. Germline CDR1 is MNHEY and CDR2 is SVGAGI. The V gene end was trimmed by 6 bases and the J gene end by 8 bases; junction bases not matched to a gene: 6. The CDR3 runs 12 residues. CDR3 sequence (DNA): TGTGCCAGCAGCTTGACAGGGCTGGGCTACACCTTC. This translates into CASSLTGLGYTF.

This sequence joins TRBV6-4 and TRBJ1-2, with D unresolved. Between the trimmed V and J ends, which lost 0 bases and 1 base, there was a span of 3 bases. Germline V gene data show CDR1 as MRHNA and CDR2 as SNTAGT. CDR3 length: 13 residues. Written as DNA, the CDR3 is TGTGCCAGCAGTGACTCCAATAACTATGGCTACACCTTC. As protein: CASSDSNNYGYTF.

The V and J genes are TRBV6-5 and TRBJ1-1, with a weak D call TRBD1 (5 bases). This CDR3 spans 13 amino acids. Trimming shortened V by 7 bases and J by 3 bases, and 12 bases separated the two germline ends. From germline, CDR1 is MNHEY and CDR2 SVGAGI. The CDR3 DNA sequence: TGTGCCAGCAAACACGAAGGGGACACTGAAGCTTTCTTT. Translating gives CASKHEGDTEAFF.

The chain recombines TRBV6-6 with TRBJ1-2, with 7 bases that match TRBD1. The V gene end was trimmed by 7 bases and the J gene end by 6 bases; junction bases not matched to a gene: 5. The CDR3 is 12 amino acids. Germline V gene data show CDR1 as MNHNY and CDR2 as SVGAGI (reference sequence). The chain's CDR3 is CASIRGHDGYTF. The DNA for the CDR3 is TGTGCCAGCATTAGGGGGCACGATGGCTACACCTTC.

This chain's CDR3 is CASSIAAGARGYTF. CDR3 bases: TGTGCCAGTAGTATAGCCGCAGGGGCCCGGGGCTACACCTTC. The V call is TRBV19, the J call TRBJ1-2, with D tentatively TRBD1 (6 bases). V gave up 1 base and J gave up 8 bases, with 14 bases separating them. Germline CDR1 and CDR2: LNHDA and SQIVND (reference sequence). The CDR3 contains 14 residues.

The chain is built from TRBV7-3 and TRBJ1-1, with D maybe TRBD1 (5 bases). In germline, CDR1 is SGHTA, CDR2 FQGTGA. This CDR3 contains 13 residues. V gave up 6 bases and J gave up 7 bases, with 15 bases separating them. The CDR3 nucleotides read TGTGCCAGCAGGGGACGGCTCGGAGGTGAAGCTTTCTTT. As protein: CASRGRLGGEAFF. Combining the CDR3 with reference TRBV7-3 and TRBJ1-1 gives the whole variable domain GAGVSQTPSNKVTEKGKYVELRCDPISGHTALYWYRQSLGQGPEFLIYFQGTGAADDSGLPNDRFFAVRPEGSVSTLKIQRTERGDSAVYLCASRGRLGGEAFFGQGTRLTVV.

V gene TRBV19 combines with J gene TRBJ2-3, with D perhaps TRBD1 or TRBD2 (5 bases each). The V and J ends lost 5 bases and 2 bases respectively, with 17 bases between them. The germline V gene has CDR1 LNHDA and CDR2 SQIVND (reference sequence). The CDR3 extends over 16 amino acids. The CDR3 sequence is CASSPSLGRLTDTQYF. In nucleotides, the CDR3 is TGTGCCAGTAGTCCCTCCCTGGGACGGCTCACAGATACGCAGTATTTT.

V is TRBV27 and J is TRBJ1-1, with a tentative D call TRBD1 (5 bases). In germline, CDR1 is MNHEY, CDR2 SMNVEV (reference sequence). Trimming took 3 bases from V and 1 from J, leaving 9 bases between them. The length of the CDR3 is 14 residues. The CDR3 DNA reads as TGTGCCAGCAGTTTGCTAGGGGCGAACACTGAAGCTTTCTTT. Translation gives CASSLLGANTEAFF.

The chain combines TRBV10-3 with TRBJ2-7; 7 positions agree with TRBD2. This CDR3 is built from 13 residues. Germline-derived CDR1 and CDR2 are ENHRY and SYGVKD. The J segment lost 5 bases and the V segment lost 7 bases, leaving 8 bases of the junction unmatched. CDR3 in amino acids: CAIMGWEGHEQYF. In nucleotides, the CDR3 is TGTGCCATCATGGGGTGGGAGGGCCACGAGCAGTACTTC.

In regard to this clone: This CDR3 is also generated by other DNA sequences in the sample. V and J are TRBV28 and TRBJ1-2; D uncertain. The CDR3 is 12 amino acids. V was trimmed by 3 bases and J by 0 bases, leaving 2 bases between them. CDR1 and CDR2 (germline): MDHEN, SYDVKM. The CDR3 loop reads CASSFPNYGYTF. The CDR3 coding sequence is TGTGCCAGCAGTTTCCCTAACTATGGCTACACCTTC.

CDR3 sequence: CAWSVHGLRTGGNYGYTF. CDR3 DNA sequence: TGTGCCTGGAGTGTACACGGGCTACGGACAGGTGGAAACTATGGCTACACCTTC. The V call is TRBV30, the J call TRBJ1-2; 7 bases fit TRBD1. Germline loops: CDR1 GTSNPN, CDR2 SVGIG (reference sequence). The V segment lost 0 bases and the J segment 2 bases; nucleotides outside the gene matches: 15. The CDR3 consists of 18 residues.

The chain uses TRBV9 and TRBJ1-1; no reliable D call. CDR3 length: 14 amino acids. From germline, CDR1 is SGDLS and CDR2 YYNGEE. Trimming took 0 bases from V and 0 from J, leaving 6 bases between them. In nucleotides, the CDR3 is TGTGCCAGCAGCGTAGAAGGGTTGAACACTGAAGCTTTCTTT. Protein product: CASSVEGLNTEAFF.